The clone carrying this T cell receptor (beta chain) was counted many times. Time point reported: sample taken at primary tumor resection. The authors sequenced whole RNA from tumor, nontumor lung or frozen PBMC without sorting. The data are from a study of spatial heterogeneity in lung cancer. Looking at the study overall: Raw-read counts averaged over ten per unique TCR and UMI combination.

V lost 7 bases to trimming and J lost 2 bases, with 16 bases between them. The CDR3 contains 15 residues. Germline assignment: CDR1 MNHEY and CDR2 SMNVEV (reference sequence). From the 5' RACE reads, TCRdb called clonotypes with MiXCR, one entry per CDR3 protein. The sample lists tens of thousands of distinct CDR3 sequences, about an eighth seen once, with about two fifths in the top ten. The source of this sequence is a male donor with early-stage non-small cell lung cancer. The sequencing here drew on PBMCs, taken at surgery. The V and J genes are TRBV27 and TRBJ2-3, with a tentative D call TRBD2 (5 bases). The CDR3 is CASTPRRTHTDTQYF. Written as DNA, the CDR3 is TGTGCCAGCACCCCTCGACGGACTCACACAGATACGCAGTATTTT.